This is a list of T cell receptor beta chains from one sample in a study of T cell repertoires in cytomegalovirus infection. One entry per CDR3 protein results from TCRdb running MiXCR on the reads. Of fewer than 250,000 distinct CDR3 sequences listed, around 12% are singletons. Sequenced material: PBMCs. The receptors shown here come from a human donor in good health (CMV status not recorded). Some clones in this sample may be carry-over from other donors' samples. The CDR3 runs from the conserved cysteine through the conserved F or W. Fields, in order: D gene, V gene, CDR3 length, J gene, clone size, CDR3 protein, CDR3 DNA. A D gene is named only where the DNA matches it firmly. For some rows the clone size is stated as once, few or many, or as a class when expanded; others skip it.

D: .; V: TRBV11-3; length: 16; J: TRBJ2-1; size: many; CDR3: CASSSPSGGADNEQFF; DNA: TGTGCCAGCAGCTCCCCCTCGGGGGGCGCGGACAATGAGCAGTTCTTC
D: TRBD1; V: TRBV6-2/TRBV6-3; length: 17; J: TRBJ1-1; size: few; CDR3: CASSHTGTGGSNTEAFF; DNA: TGTGCCAGCAGCCACACCGGGACAGGGGGCTCGAACACTGAAGCTTTCTTT
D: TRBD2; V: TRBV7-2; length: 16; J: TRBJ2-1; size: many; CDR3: CASSLWLAGGYNEQFF; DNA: TGTGCCAGCAGCTTATGGCTAGCGGGAGGTTACAATGAGCAGTTCTTC
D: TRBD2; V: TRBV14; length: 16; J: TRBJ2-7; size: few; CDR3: CASSPIRTSGDYEQYF; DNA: TGTGCCAGCAGCCCGATACGGACTAGCGGGGATTACGAGCAGTACTTC
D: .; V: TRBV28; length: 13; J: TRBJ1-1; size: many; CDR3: CASSLSWATEAFF; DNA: TGTGCCAGCAGTTTATCTTGGGCCACTGAAGCTTTCTTT
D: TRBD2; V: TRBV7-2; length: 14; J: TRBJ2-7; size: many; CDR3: CASSLVGTRNEQYF; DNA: TGTGCCAGCAGCTTAGTTGGGACTAGGAACGAGCAGTACTTC
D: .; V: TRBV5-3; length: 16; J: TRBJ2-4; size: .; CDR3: CASSLGISPQTLIQYF; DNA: TGTGCCAGCAGCTTGGGTATCAGCCCCCAGACATTAATTCAGTACTTC
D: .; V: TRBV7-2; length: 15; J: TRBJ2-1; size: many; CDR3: CASSDGTPIYNEQFF; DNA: TGTGCCAGCAGCGACGGGACTCCGATCTACAATGAGCAGTTCTTC
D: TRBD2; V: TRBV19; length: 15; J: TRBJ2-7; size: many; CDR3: CASSIRGSDHYEQYF; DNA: TGTGCCAGTAGTATCCGCGGGAGCGATCACTACGAGCAGTACTTC
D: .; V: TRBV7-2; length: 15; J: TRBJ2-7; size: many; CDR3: CASSLWEGASYEQYF; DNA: TGTGCCAGCAGCTTATGGGAGGGGGCTTCCTACGAGCAGTACTTC
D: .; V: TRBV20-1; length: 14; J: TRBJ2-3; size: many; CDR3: CSATRTAAKDTQYF; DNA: TGCAGTGCTACCAGGACTGCGGCCAAAGATACGCAGTATTTT
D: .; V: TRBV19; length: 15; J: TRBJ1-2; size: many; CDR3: CASSTWELANYGYTF; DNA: TGTGCCAGTAGTACCTGGGAGTTAGCTAACTATGGCTACACCTTC
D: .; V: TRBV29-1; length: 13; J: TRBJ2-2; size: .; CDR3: CSGGGRAGGELFF; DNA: TGCAGCGGAGGGGGTAGAGCTGGCGGGGAGCTGTTTTTT
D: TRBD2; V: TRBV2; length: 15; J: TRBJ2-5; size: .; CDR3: CASGIGTSAQETQYF; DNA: TGTGCCAGCGGAATCGGAACTAGCGCACAAGAGACCCAGTACTTC
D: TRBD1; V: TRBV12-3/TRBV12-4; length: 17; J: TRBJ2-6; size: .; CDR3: CASSGIGQGSGANVLTF; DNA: TGTGCCAGCAGTGGTATAGGACAGGGGTCTGGGGCCAACGTCCTGACTTTC
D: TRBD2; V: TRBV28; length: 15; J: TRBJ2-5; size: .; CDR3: CASSIPTSGRETQYF; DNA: TGTGCCAGCAGCATCCCGACTAGCGGGAGAGAGACCCAGTACTTC
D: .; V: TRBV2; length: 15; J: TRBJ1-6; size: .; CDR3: CASSEVSSYNSPLHF; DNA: TGTGCCAGCAGTGAAGTTAGCTCCTATAATTCACCCCTCCACTTT
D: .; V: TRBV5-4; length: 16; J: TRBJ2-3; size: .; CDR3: CASSTSKNLGADTQYF; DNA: TGTGCCAGCAGCACGAGCAAGAATTTGGGTGCAGATACGCAGTATTTT
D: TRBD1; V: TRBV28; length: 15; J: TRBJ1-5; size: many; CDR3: CASSRLDRGSQPQHF; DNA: TGTGCCAGCAGTCGTTTGGACAGGGGGAGTCAGCCCCAGCATTTT
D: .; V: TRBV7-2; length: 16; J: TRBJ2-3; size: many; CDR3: CASSLGPGEGADTQYF; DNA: TGTGCCAGCAGCTTAGGCCCTGGTGAGGGAGCAGATACGCAGTATTTT
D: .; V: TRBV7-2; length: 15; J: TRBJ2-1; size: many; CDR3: CASSLEQVVGNEQFF; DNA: TGTGCCAGCAGCTTAGAACAGGTGGTCGGCAATGAGCAGTTCTTC
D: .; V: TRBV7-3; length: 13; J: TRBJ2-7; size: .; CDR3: CASSFTGSYEQYF; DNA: TGTGCCAGCAGCTTCACCGGATCCTACGAGCAGTACTTC
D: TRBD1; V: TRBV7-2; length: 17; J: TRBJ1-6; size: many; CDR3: CASSLGSSGGWGSPLHF; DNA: TGTGCCAGCAGCTTAGGGTCGTCAGGGGGCTGGGGTTCACCCCTCCACTTT